One sample yielded the 22 T cell receptor beta chains listed below, sequenced in a study of T cells after yellow fever vaccination. TCRdb called the 5' RACE reads again in MiXCR, with one record for every CDR3 protein. The sample has about 130,000 distinct CDR3 sequences; more than 7.5% are singletons. The material was CD8+ T cells sorted from PBMCs, obtained on the day of the yellow fever booster vaccination. Receptor source: a man younger than 35 who received the YFV17D yellow fever vaccine.

This chain uses TRBV10-3 with TRBJ1-2; TRBD1 matches at 10 bases. The CDR3 has 14 residues. With V trimmed by 2 bases and J by 8 bases, 5 bases remained unmatched. CDR1 is ENHRY, CDR2 SYGVKD, per germline. CDR3 bases: TGTGCCATCAGTGAGGGGACAGGGGTCGGCGGCTACACCTTC. Encoded protein: CAISEGTGVGGYTF.

This clonotype occurred a few times. CDR3 sequence (DNA): TGTGCCAGCAGCCCCCAAACAGGGTCGACCACTGAAGCTTTCTTT. As protein: CASSPQTGSTTEAFF. This sequence joins TRBV7-6 and TRBJ1-1; possible D gene TRBD1, 6 bases. The CDR3 is 15 residues long. The germline V and J ends were trimmed by 5 bases and 4 bases, with 17 bases remaining between them. Germline values: CDR1 SGHVS, CDR2 FNYEAQ.

The chain couples TRBV24-1 to TRBJ1-2, with D tentatively TRBD1 (6 bases). The CDR3 has 13 residues. V was cut by 1 base and J by 8 bases, with 10 bases left in between. Germline V CDR1 and CDR2: KGHDR, SFDVKD. In nucleotides, the CDR3 is TGTGCCACCAGTGATTTTGGGGGCGAGGGCTACACCTTC. This encodes CATSDFGGEGYTF.

This clonotype was found a few times. The chain combines TRBV6-6 with TRBJ2-1, with D perhaps TRBD1 or TRBD2 (6 bases each). Germline loops: CDR1 MNHNY, CDR2 SVGAGI (reference sequence). This CDR3 spans 17 amino acids. V was trimmed by 0 bases and J by 8 bases, leaving 20 bases between them. As DNA, the CDR3 is TGTGCCAGCAGTTACTCGGGCCAGTACGAGAGGGGGGATGAGCAGTTCTTC. It translates to CASSYSGQYERGDEQFF.

This clonotype was seen a handful of times. The chain employs TRBV20-1 and TRBJ2-5; D ambiguous. Germline V gene sequence: CDR1 DFQATT, CDR2 SNEGSKA (reference sequence). V shed 8 bases and J shed 0 bases, with 13 bases lying between them. The CDR3 totals 13 residues. The CDR3 sequence: CSPRMRYQETQYF. DNA of the CDR3: TGCAGTCCGCGGATGCGGTACCAAGAGACCCAGTACTTC.

The genes are TRBV25-1 and TRBJ1-2; 7 bases are shared with TRBD1. Trimming took 4 bases from V and 4 from J; bases not matched to a gene: 12. The CDR3 length is 16 residues. Per the germline V gene, CDR1 is MGHDK and CDR2 is SYGVNS. CDR3 sequence reads: CASSASSRGFSYGYTF. The CDR3 DNA reads TGTGCCAGCAGTGCATCGTCCAGGGGGTTCAGCTATGGCTACACCTTC.

The table lists this clonotype with a few counts. The chain carries TRBV28 and TRBJ1-5; 8 bases map to TRBD1. J lost 2 bases, V lost 5 bases, and 8 bases had no gene match. The germline CDR1 and CDR2 sequences are MDHEN and SYDVKM. The CDR3 sequence is 16 residues long. Here the CDR3 DNA reads TGTGCCAGCAGTGTTCAGGGGGCGCGCGGCAATCAGCCCCAGCATTTT. Amino acid sequence: CASSVQGARGNQPQHF.

This chain connects TRBV25-1 to TRBJ2-5; D is ambiguous. The CDR3 is 14 residues long. Germline CDR1 is MGHDK and CDR2 is SYGVNS. V dropped 2 bases and J dropped 7 bases, with 14 bases sitting between them. The CDR3 DNA sequence: TGTGCCAGCAGTGAACTTGGGCCGTGGGGGACCCAGTACTTC. It codes for CASSELGPWGTQYF.

This chain links TRBV24-1 with TRBJ2-2, with 8 nucleotides matching TRBD2. Germline V gene sequence: CDR1 KGHDR, CDR2 SFDVKD. CDR3 length: 15 residues. V was clipped by 1 base and J by 3 bases; unmatched bases: 0. The CDR3 region is CATSDLLADTGELFF. The CDR3, as DNA: TGTGCCACCAGTGATTTACTAGCGGACACCGGGGAGCTGTTTTTT.

This clonotype was detected ten times or more. CDR3 DNA sequence: TGTGCCAGCCGGCTGGGCACAGATACGCAGTATTTT. This sequence encodes CASRLGTDTQYF. The V gene is TRBV12-3 or TRBV12-4, the J gene TRBJ2-3, with no clear D. Deletions cut 8 bases from V and 1 base from J, with 7 bases between. The CDR3 is 12 residues long.

The chain is built from TRBV11-2 and TRBJ2-2; 9 nucleotides match TRBD1. Germline CDR1 is SGHAT and CDR2 is FQNNGV. Unmatched junction bases numbered 4, after V lost 5 bases and J lost 3 bases. This CDR3 is 15 amino acids long. The CDR3 is CASSNRQGDTGELFF. The CDR3 coding sequence is TGTGCCAGCAGCAACCGACAGGGGGACACCGGGGAGCTGTTTTTT.

V and J are TRBV7-6 and TRBJ1-2, with a weak D call TRBD1 (6 bases). Deletions cut 5 bases from V and 7 bases from J, with 14 bases between. Germline V gene lookup returns CDR1 SGHVS and CDR2 FNYEAQ. The CDR3 spans 13 residues. CDR3 nucleotides: TGTGCCAGCAGCCCTACAGGGAAGGGTGGCTACACCTTC. This encodes CASSPTGKGGYTF.

This clonotype came up a few times. The genes are TRBV12-5 and TRBJ2-5, with a weak D call TRBD2 (6 bases). Per germline, CDR1 LGHNT and CDR2 FRNRAP. Trimming left V 6 bases short and J 9 bases short, with 17 bases between. CDR3 length equals 13 residues. CDR3 region: CASGKGTDAAQYF. The CDR3 bases are TGTGCTAGTGGAAAAGGGACTGATGCGGCCCAGTACTTC.

This clonotype was seen only a few times. The rearrangement uses TRBV4-3 and TRBJ1-1; 8 bases are a match to TRBD1. Germline loops: CDR1 LGHNA, CDR2 YSLEER. This CDR3 is 18 amino acids long. The V segment lost 3 bases and the J segment 1 base; nucleotides outside the gene matches: 13. CDR3 nucleotides: TGCGCCAGCAGCCATCTGTTTATTCCGGACAGGGCGAACACTGAAGCTTTCTTT. The encoded protein is CASSHLFIPDRANTEAFF.

This clonotype was detected a few times. The gene calls are TRBV20-1 and TRBJ2-7; the D gene is possibly TRBD2 (5 bases). V shed 4 bases and J shed 3 bases, with 13 bases lying between them. The CDR3 totals 13 residues. CDR1 and CDR2 (germline): DFQATT, SNEGSKA (reference sequence). The CDR3, as DNA: TGCAGTGCTACCACGGGAAGCAGCTACGAGCAGTACGTC. This encodes CSATTGSSYEQYV.

A few counts support this clonotype. V usage is TRBV5-4 and J usage is TRBJ1-2; no definite D call. The CDR3 covers 13 residues. V lost 3 bases and J 4 bases, leaving 10 bases between the germline ends. Germline V gives CDR1 SGHNT, CDR2 YYREEE (reference sequence). The chain's CDR3 is CASSWASGYGYTF. CDR3 in DNA: TGTGCCAGCAGCTGGGCAAGTGGCTATGGCTACACCTTC. Variable domain in full (rest from reference TRBV5-4 and TRBJ1-2): ETGVTQSPTHLIKTRGQQVTLRCSSQSGHNTVSWYQQALGQGPQFIFQYYREEENGRGNFPPRFSGLQFPNYSSELNVNALELDDSALYLCASSWASGYGYTFGSGTRLTVV.

This clonotype was found once. J is TRBJ2-7 and V is TRBV28; 7 nucleotides line up with TRBD1. The CDR3 loop spans 14 amino acids. In germline, CDR1 is MDHEN, CDR2 SYDVKM. V lost 8 bases and J lost 2; bases outside the gene matches: 9. The CDR3 region has the DNA TGTGCCAGCCGACGTATAACAGGGGCCTACGAGCAGTACGTC. This translates into CASRRITGAYEQYV.

This clonotype has a count of ten or more. This chain links TRBV6-6 with TRBJ2-1; 10 bases agree with TRBD2. J gave up 7 bases and V 4 bases, and 7 bases lay outside the gene matches. The CDR3 runs 15 residues. CDR1 and CDR2 (germline): MNHNY, SVGAGI (reference sequence). CDR3 coding DNA: TGTGCCAGCAGTTTTCGAGCGGGGGGGTTAAATGAGCAGTTCTTC. Protein sequence: CASSFRAGGLNEQFF.

The sample holds a few counts of this clonotype. The chain employs TRBV3-1 and TRBJ2-3; D is tentatively TRBD1 or TRBD2 (6 bases each). This CDR3 region has 19 residues. Trimming removed 0 bases from V and 0 bases from J, with 19 bases in between. The germline gives CDR1 LGHDT, CDR2 YNNKEL (reference sequence). In DNA, the CDR3 is TGTGCCAGCAGCCAAGATTCTATAGGGGGACTCATCAGCACAGATACGCAGTATTTT. This gives the protein CASSQDSIGGLISTDTQYF.

This clonotype turned up a few times. This sequence joins TRBV6-1 and TRBJ2-7, with no clear D. The CDR3 length is 13 residues. Germline V CDR1 and CDR2: MNHNS, SASEGT. The V end lost 6 bases, the J end lost 0 bases, and 9 bases lay between the germline ends. The CDR3 loop is CASRIGLSYEQYV. As DNA, the CDR3 is TGTGCCAGCAGGATAGGTCTCTCCTACGAGCAGTACGTC.

The sample holds a few counts of this clonotype. The CDR3 region has the DNA TGTGCCAGCAGTTCAGCAGGGATTAACTATGGCTACACCTTC. Protein: CASSSAGINYGYTF. V usage is TRBV6-5 and J usage is TRBJ1-2; weak D call: TRBD1 (5 bases). Germline V lookup: CDR1 MNHEY, CDR2 SVGAGI. The V and J ends lost 4 bases and 1 base respectively, with 10 bases between them. The CDR3 extends over 14 amino acids.

J is TRBJ2-7 and V is TRBV20-1, with 11 bases matching TRBD2. CDR3 length: 15 residues. Germline V lookup: CDR1 DFQATT, CDR2 SNEGSKA (reference sequence). V shed 5 bases, J shed 0 bases, and the junction held 6 bases outside the gene matches. CDR3 nucleotides: TGCAGTGCTCCTGGGACTAGCGGATTCTCCTACGAGCAGTACTTC. Translating gives CSAPGTSGFSYEQYF.